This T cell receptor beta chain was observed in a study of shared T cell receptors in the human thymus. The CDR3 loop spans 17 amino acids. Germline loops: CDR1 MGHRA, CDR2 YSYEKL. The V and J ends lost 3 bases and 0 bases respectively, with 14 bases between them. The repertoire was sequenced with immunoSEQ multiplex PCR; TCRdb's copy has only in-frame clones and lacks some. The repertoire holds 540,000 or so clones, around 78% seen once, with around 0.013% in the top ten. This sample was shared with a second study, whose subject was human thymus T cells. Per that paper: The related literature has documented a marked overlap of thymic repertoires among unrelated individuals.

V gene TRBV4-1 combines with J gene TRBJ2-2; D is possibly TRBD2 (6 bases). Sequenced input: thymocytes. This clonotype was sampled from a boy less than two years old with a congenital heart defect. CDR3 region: CASSHVPGTPNTGELFF. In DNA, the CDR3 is TGCGCCAGCAGCCATGTCCCCGGGACTCCGAACACCGGGGAGCTGTTTTTT.